Listed here are 24 T cell receptor beta chains from one sample, sequenced in a study. MiXCR was run by TCRdb on the 5' RACE reads, yielding one entry per CDR3 protein. This sample has about 61,000 distinct CDR3 sequences; under 35% occur once, and the top ten carry 2.3%. The sequencing input was tumor-infiltrating naive CD4+ T cells sorted from the breast tumor. Subset in this sample: naive CD4+ T cells, CD4+CD45RA+CD25-. The receptors were gathered from a female donor with breast cancer.

CDR3 bases: TGCGCCAGCAGCCTACTACTAGCGGGGGGTCCCGTAGCCAAAAACATTCAGTACTTC. Its translation: CASSLLLAGGPVAKNIQYF. This chain uses TRBV5-1 with TRBJ2-4; TRBD2 agrees at 12 bases. CDR1 and CDR2 (germline): SGHRS, YFSETQ. The CDR3 has 19 residues. J was trimmed by 0 bases and V by 4 bases; bases with no gene match: 11.

This clonotype appeared a few times. This likely comes from a read error, as the CDR3 has no conserved phenylalanine or tryptophan at its end. This chain uses TRBV4-2 with TRBJ2-7; the D is unclear. Germline V gene data show CDR1 as LGHNA and CDR2 as YNFKEQ. Between the trimmed V and J ends, which lost 8 bases and 4 bases, there was a span of 9 bases. The CDR3 is 11 amino acids. This CDR3 reads CASASEYEQYS. The CDR3 nucleotides are TGTGCCAGCGCCTCAGAGTACGAGCAGTACTCC.

At least ten counts were recorded for this clonotype. The chain is built from TRBV5-1 and TRBJ2-5, with D unclear. The germline V and J ends were trimmed by 2 bases and 4 bases, with 3 bases remaining between them. Germline CDR1 SGHRS, CDR2 YFSETQ. This CDR3 region has 11 residues. In DNA, the CDR3 is TGCGCCAGCAGCTTCGGAGAGACCCAGTACTTC. Encoded protein: CASSFGETQYF.

CDR3 protein: CASSQEGGLSSGNTIYF. DNA for the CDR3: TGCGCCAGCAGCCAAGAGGGGGGACTCAGCTCTGGAAACACCATATATTTT. The rearrangement joins TRBV4-3 to TRBJ1-3; weak D call: TRBD1 (5 bases). V was cut by 0 bases and J by 0 bases, with 12 bases left in between. This CDR3 contains 17 residues. Germline CDR1 LGHNA, CDR2 YSLEER.

This clonotype occurred a few times. V is TRBV20-1 and J is TRBJ2-7; maybe TRBD2 (6 bases). Germline V lookup: CDR1 DFQATT, CDR2 SNEGSKA (reference sequence). The CDR3 runs to 14 residues. Trimming took 1 base from V and 0 from J, leaving 10 bases between them. CDR3 nucleotide sequence: TGCAGTGCTAGAGGGGCGGGGAGCTCCTACGAGCAGTACTTC. It translates to CSARGAGSSYEQYF.

Points on this clonotype: At one of its ends the junction is not consistent with the germline gene, which may arise from a read error. This chain links TRBV2 with TRBJ1-2, with D perhaps TRBD1 (6 bases). The CDR3 extends over 14 amino acids. CDR1 and CDR2 (germline): SNHLY, FYNNEI. As DNA, the CDR3 is TGTACCAGCAGGGAAAACAGGGCTGACTATGGCTACACCTTC. It codes for CTSRENRADYGYTF.

This chain joins TRBV3-1 and TRBJ1-4; TRBD1 matches at 9 bases. This CDR3 comprises 15 residues. Germline CDR1 is LGHDT and CDR2 is YNNKEL (reference sequence). Trimming took 5 bases from V and 4 from J; bases not matched to a gene: 5. CDR3 loop: CASSTRQGGNEKLFF. The CDR3 nucleotides are TGTGCCAGCAGCACCCGACAGGGGGGTAATGAAAAACTGTTTTTT. Based on the CDR3 plus reference TRBV3-1 and TRBJ1-4, the full variable domain is DTAVSQTPKYLVTQMGNDKSIKCEQNLGHDTMYWYKQDSKKFLKIMFSYNNKELIINETVPNRFSPKSPDKAHLNLHINSLELGDSAVYFCASSTRQGGNEKLFFGSGTQLSVL.

A remark on this clonotype: A much larger clone sits a single nucleotide away, making a read error possible. The chain has TRBV7-8 and TRBJ2-5; D possibly corresponds to TRBD1 (6 bases). The V end lost 5 bases, the J end lost 5 bases, and 15 bases lay between the germline ends. CDR1 and CDR2 (germline): SGHVS, FQNEAQ. The CDR3 length is 14 residues. The CDR3, as DNA: TGTGCCAGCAGCCGCCTCGTTAGGGGGGAGACCCAGTACTTC. Protein sequence: CASSRLVRGETQYF.

The sample holds many counts of this clonotype. The chain combines TRBV7-2 with TRBJ2-7; D remains unclear. The germline CDR1 and CDR2 sequences are SGHTA and FQGNSA. V gave up 1 base and J gave up 3 bases, with 7 bases separating them. The CDR3 consists of 13 residues. CDR3 residues: CASSLGLRYEQYF. The CDR3 DNA reads TGTGCCAGCAGCTTAGGGCTACGCTACGAGCAGTACTTC.

This clonotype was picked up a small number of times. Being one base from a much bigger clone, this may be a read error. The genes are TRBV5-1 and TRBJ1-2; D gene uncertain. CDR3 length: 15 amino acids. Trimming removed 2 bases at V and 4 bases at J, with 15 bases between. The germline CDR1 and CDR2 sequences are SGHRS and YFSETQ. CDR3 residues: CASSLDDEQSYGYTF. Here the CDR3 DNA reads TGCGCCAGCAGCTTAGATGATGAACAGTCCTATGGCTACACCTTC.

This clonotype showed up just a few times. The rearrangement joins TRBV6-2 or TRBV6-3 to TRBJ1-2; D uncertain. Germline V gene sequence: CDR1 MNHEY, CDR2 SVGEGT. CDR3 length: 14 residues. Trimming took off 4 bases at V and 6 bases at J, with 15 bases between the two ends. The CDR3 region has the DNA TGTGCCAGCAGTTCACCCACTTCCTGGGATGGCTACACCTTC. Residues: CASSSPTSWDGYTF.

V gene TRBV12-3 or TRBV12-4 combines with J gene TRBJ1-2; D call uncertain. V gave up 5 bases and J gave up 0 bases, with 19 bases separating them. The CDR3 consists of 17 residues. CDR3 nucleotides: TGTGCCAGCAGTAGTGGGCGTAGGCGGCCCACTAACTATGGCTACACCTTC. It specifies CASSSGRRRPTNYGYTF.

This clonotype was observed at least ten times. This chain uses TRBV3-1 with TRBJ2-2; 13 bases agree with TRBD2. The V gene's germline CDR1 is LGHDT and CDR2 YNNKEL (reference sequence). J was trimmed by 6 bases and V by 6 bases; bases with no gene match: 4. The CDR3 totals 15 residues. CDR3 nucleotides: TGTGCCAGCAGGCCCACTAGCGGGAGGGCCGGGGAGCTGTTTTTT. The encoded protein is CASRPTSGRAGELFF.

This chain connects TRBV9 to TRBJ2-7; 11 bases are a match to TRBD2. The CDR3 totals 16 residues. Germline loops: CDR1 SGDLS, CDR2 YYNGEE. V was pared by 2 bases and J by 7 bases, with 11 bases of the junction left unmatched. The CDR3 nucleotides are TGTGCCAGCAGCGTTTATCCTAGCGGGAGGAAGAGGGAGCAGTACTTC. This translates into CASSVYPSGRKREQYF.

V and J are TRBV28 and TRBJ2-7; 7 bases are a match to TRBD2. Germline V CDR1 and CDR2: MDHEN, SYDVKM. This CDR3 has 13 residues. Trimming at V came to 2 bases and at J to 6 bases, leaving 4 bases not matched to a gene. The CDR3 DNA sequence: TGTGCCAGCAGTTTACGACCGGGGGGCGAGCAGTACTTC. It specifies CASSLRPGGEQYF.

The chain links TRBV13 to TRBJ2-3; D gene ambiguous. Trimming took 2 bases from V and 0 from J, leaving 12 bases between them. Germline-derived CDR1 and CDR2 are PRHDT and FYEKMQ (reference sequence). The CDR3 sequence is 16 residues long. The CDR3 protein is CASSLKLPYSTDTQYF. The CDR3 DNA sequence: TGTGCCAGCAGCTTAAAACTGCCGTATAGCACAGATACGCAGTATTTT.

This clonotype appeared many times. The gene calls are TRBV5-1 and TRBJ1-1; D is uncertain. The CDR3 is 17 amino acids. CDR1 and CDR2 from the germline V gene are SGHRS and YFSETQ. Trimming took 1 base from V and 1 from J, leaving 17 bases between them. This chain's CDR3 is CASSLTPVRTGNTEAFF. The CDR3 nucleotides are TGCGCCAGCAGCTTGACGCCCGTACGCACGGGGAACACTGAAGCTTTCTTT.

The chain recombines TRBV3-1 with TRBJ1-1, with D uncertain. CDR1 is LGHDT and CDR2 is YNNKEL in the germline V gene (reference sequence). The CDR3 sequence is 15 residues long. Trimming removed 3 bases from V and 5 bases from J, with 16 bases in between. CDR3: CASSHERTGKTEAFF. DNA for the CDR3: TGTGCCAGCAGCCATGAGCGCACGGGGAAGACTGAAGCTTTCTTT.

The chain links TRBV5-1 to TRBJ2-2, with 7 bases aligning to TRBD1. The CDR3 totals 16 residues. The V gene's germline CDR1 is SGHRS and CDR2 YFSETQ. The V and J ends lost 0 bases and 3 bases, in that order; junction bases with no gene match: 5. CDR3: CASSLVQGTDTGELFF. DNA for the CDR3: TGCGCCAGCAGCTTGGTGCAAGGGACAGACACCGGGGAGCTGTTTTTT.

Details on this clonotype: The junction and the germline gene differ at one end; a read error may be behind it. The V and J genes are TRBV5-1 and TRBJ1-1; unclear D gene. In germline, CDR1 is SGHRS, CDR2 YFSETQ. The CDR3 length is 15 residues. CDR3 residues: CASSPNGVMNTEASF. CDR3 coding DNA: TGCGCCAGCAGTCCTAATGGAGTCATGAACACTGAAGCTTCCTTT.

The chain links TRBV2 to TRBJ2-7; D is uncertain. Germline assignment: CDR1 SNHLY and CDR2 FYNNEI. This CDR3 is built from 12 residues. Trimming pared 3 bases from V and 1 base from J, leaving 4 bases between. The CDR3: CASSESSYEQYF. CDR3 DNA sequence: TGTGCCAGCAGTGAGTCTTCCTACGAGCAGTACTTC.

Concerning this clonotype itself: This may arise from a read error, as a much more abundant clone is one base away. The chain employs TRBV4-3 and TRBJ1-1; TRBD1 might be the D (6 bases). This CDR3 comprises 14 residues. From germline, CDR1 is LGHNA and CDR2 YSLEER. CDR3 residues: CASSQGRGGTEASF. The CDR3 nucleotides read TGCGCCAGCAGCCAAGGCAGGGGAGGGACTGAAGCTTCCTTT.

J is TRBJ1-1 and V is TRBV5-1, with D possibly being TRBD1 (6 bases). V lost 0 bases and J lost 10, with 10 bases in between. CDR3 length: 12 residues. The germline V gene encodes CDR1 SGHRS and CDR2 YFSETQ. CDR3 loop: CASSLGRGTAFF. The CDR3, as DNA: TGCGCCAGCAGCTTGGGGAGGGGGACAGCTTTCTTT.

Concerning this clonotype: At one end the junction does not follow the germline gene, possibly because of a read error. The genes are TRBV7-2 and TRBJ2-1; D uncertain. The CDR3 has 16 amino acids. Germline CDR1 SGHTA, CDR2 FQGNSA. CDR3 DNA sequence: TGTGCCAGCGGCTTGGAATGGAACGCAGGCTACAATGAGCAGTTCTTC. This translates into CASGLEWNAGYNEQFF.